This note documents a single T cell receptor (beta chain) sequence. Sequenced by immunoSEQ multiplex PCR; TCRdb stores in-frame clones only, minus some. The data contain approximately 150,000 clones, around nine tenths of them seen just once; the ten biggest clones take up roughly 1.4%. The CDR3 is 16 residues long. Trimming stripped 4 bases from V and 5 bases from J, with 15 bases between. Looked up from germline, CDR1 is SGHAT and CDR2 is FQNNGV. The data originate from a study of cytomegalovirus exposure and HLA in healthy donors. Turning to the study itself: According to later analysis, the same platform produced the 110 or so validation and about 700 first-cohort repertoires.

The donors were members of the roughly 130-subject validation cohort (separate from the roughly 700-subject first cohort). The sequencing input was PBMCs. This TCR derives from a young woman in good health and CMV-seronegative. The chain carries TRBV11-2 and TRBJ1-6; D possibly corresponds to TRBD1 (6 bases). This CDR3 reads CASSSPTGLHNSPLHF. Written as DNA, the CDR3 is TGTGCCAGCAGCTCCCCCACAGGGCTTCATAATTCACCCCTCCACTTT.